Listed here are 18 T cell receptor beta chains from one sample, sequenced in a study of CD8 T cells in Susac syndrome (dated by TCRdb to the late 2010s). Library preparation employed the immunoSEQ multiplex PCR assay. RNA was extracted using the RNeasy kit, and about 0.45 to 1 ug of the RNA was reverse transcribed with random hexamers. TCRdb reprocessing: public reads trimmed at Q25 with fastp, clones called with MiXCR, in-frame beta chains kept. Rows matching on CDR3 protein sequence are summarized as one entry with the most common DNA and genes. For this sample there are 100,000 to 150,000 distinct CDR3 sequences; about 92% appear just once. Clones ranked in the top ten supply roughly 0.29% of the sample. Sequencing used CD8+ T cells from PBMCs. These receptors all stem from a human donor with multiple sclerosis.

This rearrangement joins TRBV27 to TRBJ1-2; no clear D gene. This CDR3 has 13 residues. V lost 0 bases, J lost 8 bases, and 10 bases lay in between. The germline V gene has CDR1 MNHEY and CDR2 SMNVEV (reference sequence). The CDR3 DNA follows: TGTGCCAGCAGTTTATCGGCCAGGTCAGGCTACACCTTC. This sequence encodes CASSLSARSGYTF.

This rearrangement joins TRBV7-8 to TRBJ1-2; no reliable D call. The ends were cut back, 3 bases at V and 4 bases at J, with 9 bases in the middle. Germline-derived CDR1 and CDR2 are SGHVS and FQNEAQ. This CDR3 comprises 13 residues. Here the CDR3 DNA reads TGTGCCAGCAGCTTGACACCGGGCTATGGCTACACCTTC. This sequence encodes CASSLTPGYGYTF.

V gene TRBV20-1 combines with J gene TRBJ1-5; D is undetermined. The CDR3 is 15 residues long. Deletions cut 3 bases from V and 1 base from J, with 13 bases between. In germline, CDR1 is DFQATT, CDR2 SNEGSKA (reference sequence). The CDR3 bases are TGCAGTGCTAGTCCAACCGCCGGGAGCAATCAGCCCCAGCATTTT. As protein: CSASPTAGSNQPQHF.

The chain links TRBV9 to TRBJ1-1; D remains ambiguous. This CDR3 is built from 13 residues. Trimming pared 3 bases from V and 6 bases from J, leaving 12 bases between. Per germline, CDR1 SGDLS and CDR2 YYNGEE. The CDR3 loop reads CASSGPLSSEAFF. CDR3 DNA: TGTGCCAGCAGCGGTCCTCTAAGTTCTGAAGCTTTCTTT.

The V and J genes are TRBV9 and TRBJ2-5; either TRBD1 or TRBD2 may fit D (6 bases each). V lost 0 bases and J 2 bases, leaving 14 bases between the germline ends. The CDR3 consists of 16 residues. Germline assignment: CDR1 SGDLS and CDR2 YYNGEE. Written as DNA, the CDR3 is TGTGCCAGCAGCGTAGCCGGGGGCTGGACGCAAGAGACCCAGTACTTC. Translating it yields CASSVAGGWTQETQYF. The complete variable domain, with remaining parts taken from reference TRBV9 and TRBJ2-5, reads DSGVTQTPKHLITATGQRVTLRCSPRSGDLSVYWYQQSLDQGLQFLIQYYNGEERAKGNILERFSAQQFPDLHSELNLSSLELGDSALYFCASSVAGGWTQETQYFGPGTRLLVL.

This clonotype has a single count. The V call is TRBV4-1, the J call TRBJ1-5; the match to TRBD1 covers 10 bases. The CDR3 length is 17 residues. Germline V CDR1 and CDR2: MGHRA, YSYEKL. The V segment lost 3 bases and the J segment 2 bases; nucleotides outside the gene matches: 7. The CDR3 sequence is CASSHPGQGSGNQPQHF. Here the CDR3 DNA reads TGCGCCAGCAGCCACCCGGGACAGGGGTCGGGCAATCAGCCCCAGCATTTT.

V usage is TRBV30 and J usage is TRBJ2-1, with 7 bases fitting TRBD2. The CDR3 covers 14 residues. Germline CDR1 is GTSNPN and CDR2 is SVGIG (reference sequence). The J segment lost 3 bases and the V segment lost 5 bases, leaving 7 bases of the junction unmatched. The CDR3 nucleotides are TGTGCCTGGGCAGCGGGAATGGGCTACAATGAGCAGTTCTTC. This codes for CAWAAGMGYNEQFF.

This chain joins TRBV24-1 and TRBJ2-5; TRBD1 aligns across 9 bases. Looked up from germline, CDR1 is KGHDR and CDR2 is SFDVKD. The J segment lost 5 bases and the V segment lost 4 bases, leaving 7 bases of the junction unmatched. The length of the CDR3 is 15 residues. Here the CDR3 reads CATSDTGGTGETQYF. The CDR3 DNA sequence: TGTGCCACCAGTGACACCGGCGGGACAGGGGAGACCCAGTACTTC.

For the CDR3, the DNA is TGTGCCAGCAGTTTGTATAAACCGGGTCCCTATGGCTACACCTTC. This codes for CASSLYKPGPYGYTF. The J gene is TRBJ1-2, the V gene TRBV27; no firm D call. Trimming cost V 3 bases and J 4 bases, with 15 bases left between them. The CDR3 spans 15 residues. Per the germline V gene, CDR1 is MNHEY and CDR2 is SMNVEV (reference sequence).

The rearrangement uses TRBV5-1 and TRBJ1-2; D gene unclear. This CDR3 has 13 amino acids. The ends were cut back, 0 bases at V and 2 bases at J, with 5 bases in the middle. CDR1 and CDR2 (germline): SGHRS, YFSETQ. CDR3 bases: TGCGCCAGCAGCTTGGATCGGAACTATGGCTACACCTTC. Residues: CASSLDRNYGYTF.

V and J are TRBV5-1 and TRBJ2-7; D is ambiguous. The V gene's germline CDR1 is SGHRS and CDR2 YFSETQ. V lost 2 bases to trimming and J lost 0 bases, with 9 bases between them. This CDR3 is built from 14 residues. DNA of the CDR3: TGCGCCAGCAGCTTTAGTCAGAGCTCCTACGAGCAGTACTTC. It codes for CASSFSQSSYEQYF.

The rearrangement uses TRBV10-3 and TRBJ2-7; 7 bases map to TRBD1. The junction had 2 bases not matched to a gene; V was cut back by 8 bases and J by 4 bases. CDR1 is ENHRY, CDR2 SYGVKD, per germline. This CDR3 spans 11 amino acids. CDR3 region: CAIGDRYEQYV. The DNA of the CDR3 is TGTGCCATCGGGGACAGATACGAGCAGTACGTC.

The V gene is TRBV6-5, the J gene TRBJ2-7, with unresolved D. Trimming pared 2 bases from V and 3 bases from J, leaving 11 bases between. The germline CDR1 and CDR2 sequences are MNHEY and SVGAGI. This CDR3 has 14 residues. This chain's CDR3 is CASSYAPLGYEQYF. CDR3 DNA sequence: TGTGCCAGCAGTTACGCCCCACTTGGCTACGAGCAGTACTTC.

The chain carries TRBV6-6 and TRBJ2-1; 9 nucleotides match TRBD1. The CDR3 runs to 15 residues. Trimming removed 1 base from V and 8 bases from J; junction bases left unmatched: 6. The germline gives CDR1 MNHNY, CDR2 SVGAGI (reference sequence). CDR3 in DNA: TGTGCCAGCAGTTACTTTCGGGACAGGGTCGATGAGCAGTTCTTC. Its translation: CASSYFRDRVDEQFF.

The chain combines TRBV27 with TRBJ2-3; D is unresolved. Germline loops: CDR1 MNHEY, CDR2 SMNVEV (reference sequence). The CDR3 loop spans 14 amino acids. The V end lost 3 bases, the J end lost 2 bases, and 9 bases lay between the germline ends. The CDR3 DNA follows: TGTGCCAGCAGTTTGGAATCACCCACAGATACGCAGTATTTT. Protein sequence: CASSLESPTDTQYF.

The chain carries TRBV6-1 and TRBJ1-5; TRBD1 matches at 9 bases. The V gene's germline CDR1 is MNHNS and CDR2 SASEGT. This CDR3 contains 16 residues. Trimming cost V 4 bases and J 1 base; bases outside gene matches: 5. DNA for the CDR3: TGTGCCAGCAGTGGACCGGGACAGGGAAGCAATCAGCCCCAGCATTTT. Translation: CASSGPGQGSNQPQHF.

The chain recombines TRBV6-1 with TRBJ2-7; a possible D gene is TRBD2 (6 bases). The CDR3 sequence is 14 residues long. Germline CDR1 reads MNHNS; CDR2 reads SASEGT. Trimming took off 1 base at V and 2 bases at J, with 9 bases between the two ends. CDR3 coding DNA: TGTGCCAGCAGTGAAGACCGGGGGACCTACGAGCAGTACGTC. Amino acid sequence: CASSEDRGTYEQYV.

This clonotype was found a few times. The V gene is TRBV20-1, the J gene TRBJ2-2, with TRBD2 identical over 10 bases. The CDR3 covers 15 residues. J gave up 1 base and V 3 bases, and 2 bases lay outside the gene matches. CDR1 DFQATT and CDR2 SNEGSKA come from the germline V gene (reference sequence). CDR3 nucleotides: TGCAGTGCTAGGGTAGCGGGGGGGAACACCGGGGAGCTGTTTTTT. Its protein is CSARVAGGNTGELFF.